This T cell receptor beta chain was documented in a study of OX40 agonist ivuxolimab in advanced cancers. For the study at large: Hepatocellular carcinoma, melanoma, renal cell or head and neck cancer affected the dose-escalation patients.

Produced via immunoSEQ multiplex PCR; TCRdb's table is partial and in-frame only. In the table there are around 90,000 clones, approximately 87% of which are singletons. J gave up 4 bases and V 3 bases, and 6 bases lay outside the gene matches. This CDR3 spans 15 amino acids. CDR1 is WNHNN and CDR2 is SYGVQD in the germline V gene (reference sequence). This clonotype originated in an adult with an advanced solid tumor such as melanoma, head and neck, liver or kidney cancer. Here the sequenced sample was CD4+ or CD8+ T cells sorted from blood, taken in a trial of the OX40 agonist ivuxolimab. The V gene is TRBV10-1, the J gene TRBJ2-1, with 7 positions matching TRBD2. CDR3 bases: TGCGCCAGCAGTGAATCGGGGGGAGATTACAATGAGCAGTTCTTC. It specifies CASSESGGDYNEQFF.